The 2 T cell receptor beta chains in this list originate from one sample, sequenced in a study of cytomegalovirus exposure and HLA in healthy donors. 13 Jbeta primers and 60 Vbeta primers were used for the PCR. Using immunoSEQ multiplex PCR, the repertoire was profiled, and TCRdb retains in-frame clones only, with some absent. The sample holds 150,000 to 200,000 clones, around 78% seen once. Material: PBMCs. These receptors all stem from a woman aged 35 to 49 in good health and CMV-seronegative.

The chain's CDR3 is CASSYGGLASTDTQYF. The CDR3 bases are TGTGCCAGCAGCTACGGGGGACTAGCGAGCACAGATACGCAGTATTTT. V gene TRBV11-3 combines with J gene TRBJ2-3, with 10 bases identical to TRBD2. Germline CDR1 and CDR2: SGHNT and YENEEA. CDR3 length: 16 amino acids. V was pared by 4 bases and J by 0 bases, with 4 bases of the junction left unmatched.

The chain couples TRBV7-9 to TRBJ2-6; unclear D gene. The CDR3 spans 18 residues. V was pared by 5 bases and J by 1 base, with 18 bases between. Germline CDR1 reads SEHNR; CDR2 reads FQNEAQ (reference sequence). CDR3 loop: CASSPKEPPSSGANVLTF. The DNA of the CDR3 is TGTGCCAGCAGCCCTAAGGAGCCCCCGTCGTCTGGGGCCAACGTCCTGACTTTC.